This entry lists 30 T cell receptor beta chains sequenced from one sample in a study of radiation and T cells in renal cell carcinoma. The time point here: blood 4 weeks post-SBRT, at nephrectomy. The sample's treatment: 15 Gy SBRT to primary tumor, nephrectomy 4 weeks later. Only in-frame clones appear in the TCRdb table, and some are missing; sequencing was by immunoSEQ multiplex PCR. The table shows around 81,000 clones, with just under 85% occurring only once. This material consisted of blood, taken from a patient whose treatment included radiotherapy and nephrectomy. The receptor set was obtained from a man over 45 with renal cell carcinoma.

This chain joins TRBV19 and TRBJ1-1; D unresolved. The length of the CDR3 is 15 residues. V dropped 1 base and J dropped 1 base, with 10 bases sitting between them. CDR1 and CDR2 from the germline V gene are LNHDA and SQIVND (reference sequence). CDR3 region: CASSIVGDGNTEAFF. The CDR3 bases are TGTGCCAGTAGTATAGTCGGGGATGGGAACACTGAAGCTTTCTTT.

V gene TRBV7-2 combines with J gene TRBJ2-1; 7 bases align to TRBD2. The germline V gene has CDR1 SGHTA and CDR2 FQGNSA. Trimming at V came to 0 bases and at J to 15 bases, leaving 5 bases not matched to a gene. The CDR3 has 12 amino acids. CDR3 sequence: CASSLAGREMFF. CDR3 nucleotide sequence: TGTGCCAGCAGCTTAGCGGGGCGGGAGATGTTCTTC.

The J gene is TRBJ1-1, the V gene TRBV6-5; the D gene is possibly TRBD1 (6 bases). The ends were cut back, 1 base at V and 5 bases at J, with 14 bases in the middle. This CDR3 contains 15 residues. Germline values: CDR1 MNHEY, CDR2 SVGAGI. The CDR3 nucleotides read TGTGCCAGCAGTTACTTCCGGGGGGCGGATACTGAAGCTTTCTTT. It codes for CASSYFRGADTEAFF.

This clone was seen a few times. This chain links TRBV5-1 with TRBJ2-7; unclear D gene. Germline CDR1 SGHRS, CDR2 YFSETQ. This CDR3 region has 9 residues. The germline V and J ends were trimmed by 6 bases and 4 bases, with 2 bases remaining between them. The CDR3 nucleotides read TGCGCCAGCACATACGAGCAGTACTTC. This translates into CASTYEQYF.

The rearrangement joins TRBV2 to TRBJ2-2; D might be TRBD1 (5 bases). Germline assignment: CDR1 SNHLY and CDR2 FYNNEI. This CDR3 contains 15 residues. The CDR3 loop is CAPAPEAGLPGELFF. The CDR3 nucleotides are TGTGCGCCAGCCCCTGAGGCAGGGTTGCCCGGGGAGCTGTTTTTT. Supplemented by reference TRBV2 and TRBJ2-2, the full variable domain reads EPEVTQTPSHQVTQMGQEVILRCVPISNHLYFYWYRQILGQKVEFLVSFYNNEISEKSEIFDDQFSVERPDGSNFTLKIRSTKLEDSAMYFCAPAPEAGLPGELFFGEGSRLTVL.

The V call is TRBV4-2, the J call TRBJ2-7; D is perhaps TRBD2 (7 bases). The CDR3 extends over 14 amino acids. With 1 base removed from V and 4 bases from J, the gap between germline ends came to 11 bases. Germline V gives CDR1 LGHNA, CDR2 YNFKEQ. Here the CDR3 DNA reads TGTGCCAGCAGCCAAGTAGGGGGGGCGTACGAGCAGTACTTC. Protein sequence: CASSQVGGAYEQYF.

This chain links TRBV28 with TRBJ1-1; TRBD1 matches 10 bases. With 6 bases clipped from V and 3 bases from J, the junction kept 7 bases outside the gene matches. In germline, CDR1 is MDHEN, CDR2 SYDVKM. The CDR3 covers 15 residues. CDR3 in amino acids: CASRGEGTGDTEAFF. The CDR3 DNA follows: TGTGCCAGCAGGGGGGAAGGGACAGGGGACACTGAAGCTTTCTTT. The full variable domain, in which reference TRBV28 and TRBJ1-1 provide the parts outside the CDR3, is DVKVTQSSRYLVKRTGEKVFLECVQDMDHENMFWYRQDPGLGLRLIYFSYDVKMKEKGDIPEGYSVSREKKERFSLILESASTNQTSMYLCASRGEGTGDTEAFFGQGTRLTVV.

The gene calls are TRBV10-1 and TRBJ2-3, with D uncertain. The CDR3 has 13 residues. Germline assignment: CDR1 WNHNN and CDR2 SYGVQD (reference sequence). The V gene lost 7 bases and the J gene lost 5 bases, with 13 bases spanning the gap. In nucleotides, the CDR3 is TGCGCCAGCACTCCCGGTGACCTAGATACGCAGTATTTT. Translation gives CASTPGDLDTQYF.

V usage is TRBV10-3 and J usage is TRBJ1-4, with D hard to call. CDR1 is ENHRY and CDR2 is SYGVKD in the germline V gene. The CDR3 spans 15 residues. Deletions cut 0 bases from V and 8 bases from J, with 13 bases between. CDR3 in DNA: TGTGCCATCAGTGAGTCGGGCTTGGCAACCGAAAAACTGTTTTTT. Translation: CAISESGLATEKLFF.

The chain combines TRBV11-2 with TRBJ2-7; D call uncertain. The germline gives CDR1 SGHAT, CDR2 FQNNGV. The CDR3 extends over 12 amino acids. V was clipped by 4 bases and J by 4 bases, with 8 bases between them. The CDR3 spells CASSSPSYEQYF. CDR3 DNA: TGTGCCAGCAGCTCCCCTAGTTACGAGCAGTACTTC.

J is TRBJ2-2 and V is TRBV30; TRBD1 agrees at 7 bases. The junction had 8 bases not matched to a gene; V was cut back by 3 bases and J by 7 bases. The CDR3 extends over 14 amino acids. Germline V gene lookup returns CDR1 GTSNPN and CDR2 SVGIG (reference sequence). CDR3 amino acids: CAWRATGVGGELFF. CDR3 DNA: TGTGCCTGGAGGGCTACAGGGGTCGGCGGGGAGCTGTTTTTT.

In nucleotides, the CDR3 is TGTGCCAGCAGGCCTGGACCCAACACTGAAGCTTTCTTT. Translating it yields CASRPGPNTEAFF. This chain uses TRBV2 with TRBJ1-1; D gene unclear. The CDR3 is 13 residues long. V lost 6 bases and J 2 bases, leaving 10 bases between the germline ends. Germline CDR1 reads SNHLY; CDR2 reads FYNNEI.

V usage is TRBV2 and J usage is TRBJ2-1, with TRBD2 as a possible D gene (5 bases). Germline CDR1 and CDR2: SNHLY and FYNNEI. The CDR3 extends over 14 amino acids. Trimming pared 7 bases from V and 3 bases from J, leaving 13 bases between. The CDR3 sequence: CASINGLLYNEQFF. The CDR3 coding sequence is TGTGCCAGCATTAACGGACTTCTCTACAATGAGCAGTTCTTC.

This CDR3 is CASRTTGYSYEQYF. In DNA, the CDR3 is TGTGCCAGCAGGACTACAGGGTACTCCTACGAGCAGTACTTC. The V call is TRBV6-5, the J call TRBJ2-7, with TRBD1 as a possible D gene (6 bases). There are 14 residues in the CDR3. CDR1 is MNHEY, CDR2 SVGAGI, per germline. Trimming stripped 6 bases from V and 0 bases from J, with 12 bases between.

CDR3 in amino acids: CASSYQGTGVYNEQFF. In DNA, the CDR3 is TGTGCCAGCAGTTACCAGGGGACAGGGGTCTACAATGAGCAGTTCTTC. The rearrangement links TRBV6-5 to TRBJ2-1; TRBD1 matches at 10 bases. Germline trimming cut 2 bases from V and 3 bases from J; bases unmatched to any gene: 4. This CDR3 spans 16 amino acids. CDR1 is MNHEY and CDR2 is SVGAGI in the germline V gene.

The J gene is TRBJ1-2, the V gene TRBV18; possibly TRBD1 for D (6 bases). V dropped 4 bases and J dropped 0 bases, with 15 bases sitting between them. The CDR3 totals 16 residues. CDR1 and CDR2 (germline): KGHSH, LQKENI. CDR3 bases: TGTGCCAGCTCACTTGGACAGACGGAGGCTAACTATGGCTACACCTTC. This translates into CASSLGQTEANYGYTF. The whole variable domain, remainder taken from reference TRBV18 and TRBJ1-2, is NAGVMQNPRHLVRRRGQEARLRCSPMKGHSHVYWYRQLPEEGLKFMVYLQKENIIDESGMPKERFSAEFPKEGPSILRIQQVVRGDSAAYFCASSLGQTEANYGYTFGSGTRLTVV.

This clone has a single count. The chain is built from TRBV6-5 and TRBJ2-1; D unclear. The CDR3 contains 15 residues. Per germline, CDR1 MNHEY and CDR2 SVGAGI. The germline V and J ends were trimmed by 2 bases and 3 bases, with 11 bases remaining between them. The CDR3 DNA is TGTGCCAGCAGTTACATGGCGGCCGGCTACAATGAGCAGTTCTTC. Protein product: CASSYMAAGYNEQFF.

The chain recombines TRBV4-1 with TRBJ2-3, with 8 bases matching TRBD2. The V gene's germline CDR1 is MGHRA and CDR2 YSYEKL. V was pared by 6 bases and J by 10 bases, with 15 bases of the junction left unmatched. This CDR3 has 15 amino acids. The CDR3 here is CASRGLGLAGSSQYF. Here the CDR3 DNA reads TGCGCCAGCAGGGGATTGGGGCTAGCGGGCTCGTCGCAGTATTTT.

CDR3 region: CASSLLSGPYNEQFF. The DNA of the CDR3 is TGTGCCAGCAGCCTCCTAAGCGGACCCTACAATGAGCAGTTCTTC. The V and J genes are TRBV7-2 and TRBJ2-1; D perhaps matches TRBD2 (5 bases). This CDR3 spans 15 amino acids. Looked up from germline, CDR1 is SGHTA and CDR2 is FQGNSA. Trimming removed 5 bases at V and 2 bases at J, with 13 bases between.

The J gene is TRBJ2-7, the V gene TRBV18; D might be TRBD2 (7 bases). CDR3 length: 17 residues. V gave up 0 bases and J gave up 2 bases, with 17 bases separating them. CDR1 is KGHSH and CDR2 is LQKENI in the germline V gene. CDR3 sequence reads: CASSPPIAGAQPYEQYF. The CDR3 DNA sequence: TGTGCCAGCTCACCACCGATCGCGGGGGCACAACCCTACGAGCAGTACTTC.

To note about this clone: The sample holds other DNA sequences that translate to the same CDR3. J is TRBJ2-1 and V is TRBV2; D not certain. The CDR3 consists of 13 residues. Trimming took 6 bases from V and 5 from J, leaving 11 bases between them. Per the germline V gene, CDR1 is SNHLY and CDR2 is FYNNEI. The CDR3 DNA reads TGTGCCAGCAGGAACTCCCCCAACAATGAGCAGTTCTTC. Encoded protein: CASRNSPNNEQFF.

The chain uses TRBV6-5 and TRBJ1-1; D uncertain. Germline CDR1 MNHEY, CDR2 SVGAGI. Trimming left V 6 bases short and J 1 base short, with 12 bases between. This CDR3 is built from 14 residues. As DNA, the CDR3 is TGTGCCAGCAGAAGAGGGTTCGGGAACACTGAAGCTTTCTTT. It translates to CASRRGFGNTEAFF.

The chain combines TRBV10-3 with TRBJ1-1; no clear D. Germline CDR1 ENHRY, CDR2 SYGVKD. Trimming stripped 2 bases from V and 4 bases from J, with 5 bases between. The CDR3 extends over 12 amino acids. The CDR3 coding sequence is TGTGCCATCAGTGAGCTAACCACTGAAGCTTTCTTT. Encoded protein: CAISELTTEAFF.

DNA of the CDR3: TGTGCCAGCAGCCCAGTTAATCACGGGACAGGGGTCGCCTTTCTAGATCAGCCCCAGCATTTT. Protein product: CASSPVNHGTGVAFLDQPQHF. The rearrangement joins TRBV14 to TRBJ1-5; 10 nucleotides align to TRBD1. CDR3 length: 21 amino acids. The germline V gene encodes CDR1 SGHDN and CDR2 FVKESK. V gave up 4 bases and J gave up 5 bases; unmatched junction bases: 23.

The chain joins TRBV6-6 to TRBJ1-1; D unresolved. CDR1 is MNHNY and CDR2 is SVGAGI in the germline V gene (reference sequence). Trimming took 6 bases from V and 1 from J, leaving 3 bases between them. The CDR3 contains 11 residues. This CDR3 is CASRENTEAFF. CDR3 bases: TGTGCCAGCAGGGAGAACACTGAAGCTTTCTTT.

The chain has TRBV19 and TRBJ1-1, with D uncertain. V was pared by 8 bases and J by 4 bases, with 14 bases between. This CDR3 is 13 amino acids long. CDR1 LNHDA and CDR2 SQIVND come from the germline V gene (reference sequence). The CDR3 DNA is TGTGCCAGTGGACTGAATCCCCTCACTGAAGCTTTCTTT. Protein product: CASGLNPLTEAFF. The variable domain in full, completed from reference TRBV19 and TRBJ1-1, reads DGGITQSPKYLFRKEGQNVTLSCEQNLNHDAMYWYRQDPGQGLRLIYYSQIVNDFQKGDIAEGYSVSREKKESFPLTVTSAQKNPTAFYLCASGLNPLTEAFFGQGTRLTVV.

The CDR3 here is CASSDQDRLNTEAFF. The CDR3 nucleotides are TGTGCCAGCAGTGACCAAGACAGGTTGAACACTGAAGCTTTCTTT. The chain combines TRBV2 with TRBJ1-1; D might be TRBD1 (6 bases). Trimming left V 3 bases short and J 0 bases short, with 11 bases between. The CDR3 runs 15 residues. The germline V gene has CDR1 SNHLY and CDR2 FYNNEI. Based on the CDR3 plus reference TRBV2 and TRBJ1-1, the full variable domain is EPEVTQTPSHQVTQMGQEVILRCVPISNHLYFYWYRQILGQKVEFLVSFYNNEISEKSEIFDDQFSVERPDGSNFTLKIRSTKLEDSAMYFCASSDQDRLNTEAFFGQGTRLTVV.

CDR3 in DNA: TGTGCCAGCTCACCCCCGCCAACCCCAAACACCATATATTTT. This codes for CASSPPPTPNTIYF. The chain carries TRBV18 and TRBJ1-3; D gene ambiguous. This CDR3 has 14 residues. Germline CDR1 and CDR2: KGHSH and LQKENI. V lost 3 bases and J 6 bases, leaving 12 bases between the germline ends.

The chain carries TRBV9 and TRBJ2-3; D unresolved. V was clipped by 0 bases and J by 1 base, with 6 bases between them. The CDR3 is made up of 14 amino acids. Germline values: CDR1 SGDLS, CDR2 YYNGEE. The CDR3 here is CASSVVYGTDTQYF. For the CDR3, the DNA is TGTGCCAGCAGCGTAGTCTATGGCACAGATACGCAGTATTTT.

This chain uses TRBV11-2 with TRBJ1-1; possibly TRBD1 for D (5 bases). CDR1 and CDR2 from the germline V gene are SGHAT and FQNNGV. The CDR3 runs 14 residues. V was shortened by 3 bases and J by 3 bases, with 11 bases between the two germline ends. The CDR3 region is CASSLGLIYTEAFF. The CDR3 DNA reads TGTGCCAGCAGCTTGGGACTGATTTACACTGAAGCTTTCTTT. Using reference TRBV11-2 and TRBJ1-1 for the parts outside the CDR3, the full variable domain is EAGVAQSPRYKIIEKRQSVAFWCNPISGHATLYWYQQILGQGPKLLIQFQNNGVVDDSQLPKDRFSAERLKGVDSTLKIQPAKLEDSAVYLCASSLGLIYTEAFFGQGTRLTVV.